This note documents a single TCR beta chain sequence. Its antigen is unidentified. Germline CDR1 PRHDT, CDR2 FYEKMQ (reference sequence). V lost 6 bases and J lost 6, with 20 bases in between. This CDR3 comprises 16 residues. Method: immunoSEQ multiplex PCR; TCRdb's copy keeps in-frame clones and lacks some. The sample consists of under 150,000 clones, around 94% of them appearing once. This sample is drawn from a study of human thymus T cells. Study-wide points: The authors found apparently biased V and J gene usage in thymic and blood repertoires.

Thymus tissue for the work was resected from patients undergoing corrective heart surgery. The donor group consisted of healthy Finnish infants who were having corrective surgery for congenital heart defects. Material for sequencing was thymus tissue. This chain connects TRBV13 to TRBJ2-2; D is perhaps TRBD1 (6 bases). The TCR originated in a boy younger than two with a congenital heart defect but otherwise immunologically healthy. CDR3 DNA: TGTGCCAGCAGTTTGGGACAACAGAATTTCCCCGGGGAGCTGTTTTTT. It translates to CASSLGQQNFPGELFF.